The next 17 T cell receptor beta chains were all read from a single sample in a study of blood T cell repertoires in COVID-19 (dated by TCRdb to about 2020). Library preparation employed the immunoSEQ multiplex PCR assay. Held by TCRdb, this immuneACCESS table contains in-frame sequences only and omits some clones. Under half of the omission traces to an unresolved V gene where checked; the cause of the rest is unknown. The sample contains approximately 35,000 clones, around 84% of them found a single time. Around 40% of the sample lies in the top ten. The sequencing input was peripheral blood. The receptors were gathered from a man older than 75 with acute or convalescent COVID-19.

This chain connects TRBV6-5 to TRBJ2-3, with 7 bases matching TRBD1. Germline V gene sequence: CDR1 MNHEY, CDR2 SVGAGI. V dropped 6 bases and J dropped 9; count of bases not matched to a gene: 6. The CDR3 consists of 12 residues. The CDR3 reads CASSTTGDTQYF. The CDR3 DNA is TGTGCCAGCAGCACTACAGGGGACACGCAGTATTTT.

V usage is TRBV5-1 and J usage is TRBJ1-2; TRBD1 matches at 7 bases. Per germline, CDR1 SGHRS and CDR2 YFSETQ. This CDR3 is built from 14 residues. The trim removed 4 bases at V and 6 bases at J, leaving 9 bases unmatched. CDR3 protein: CASSKGDRSDGYTF. The CDR3 nucleotides read TGCGCCAGCAGCAAGGGGGACAGAAGCGATGGCTACACCTTC.

J is TRBJ1-3 and V is TRBV21-1. TRBV21-1 constitutes a pseudogene. This CDR3 region has 15 residues. CDR3 protein: CASSKVGMSGDTIYF. For the CDR3, the DNA is TGTGCCAGCAGCAAAGTCGGGATGAGTGGAGACACCATATATTTT.

The chain joins TRBV7-9 to TRBJ2-3; 9 bases match TRBD1. V was pared by 1 base and J by 7 bases, with 6 bases of the junction left unmatched. Germline V lookup: CDR1 SEHNR, CDR2 FQNEAQ (reference sequence). This CDR3 contains 15 residues. DNA of the CDR3: TGTGCCAGCAGCTTAGTGGGACAGGGTGGAAATACGCAGTATTTT. Translated, it gives CASSLVGQGGNTQYF.

Only one count was recorded for this clone. The V gene is TRBV2, the J gene TRBJ1-1; possibly TRBD1 for D (5 bases). Germline V gives CDR1 SNHLY, CDR2 FYNNEI. The CDR3 is 13 residues long. Trimming took 1 base from V and 11 from J, leaving 14 bases between them. This CDR3 reads CASSEVRAGRAFF. CDR3 nucleotides: TGTGCCAGCAGTGAAGTTCGTGCAGGGAGGGCTTTCTTT.

This rearrangement joins TRBV19 to TRBJ2-7; D perhaps matches TRBD2 (5 bases). The V end was cut by 9 bases, the J end by 0 bases, with 15 bases between. Looked up from germline, CDR1 is LNHDA and CDR2 is SQIVND (reference sequence). The CDR3 runs to 14 residues. CDR3 protein: CASGLGRGSYEQYF. CDR3 nucleotides: TGTGCCAGCGGACTGGGGAGAGGCTCCTACGAGCAGTACTTC.

This sequence joins TRBV5-1 and TRBJ2-7, with 7 bases that match TRBD1. This CDR3 has 15 amino acids. Germline values: CDR1 SGHRS, CDR2 YFSETQ. V lost 4 bases to trimming and J lost 3 bases; unmatched junction nucleotides: 10. CDR3 amino acids: CASSLLQGNHYEQYF. DNA for the CDR3: TGCGCCAGCAGCCTCCTACAGGGGAACCACTACGAGCAGTACTTC.

This chain uses TRBV7-6 with TRBJ1-1; D unresolved. CDR1 and CDR2 from the germline V gene are SGHVS and FNYEAQ. The CDR3 extends over 13 amino acids. V dropped 5 bases and J dropped 5 bases, with 12 bases sitting between them. CDR3 coding DNA: TGTGCCAGCAGCCCTACATCGAGGACTGAAGCTTTCTTT. Translated: CASSPTSRTEAFF.

This clone showed up just a few times. This chain uses TRBV7-9 with TRBJ1-6, with D possibly TRBD1 on 6 matching bases. CDR1 and CDR2 (germline): SEHNR, FQNEAQ (reference sequence). The CDR3 extends over 14 amino acids. Trimming stripped 5 bases from V and 7 bases from J, with 12 bases between. The CDR3 DNA is TGTGCCAGCAGCCTCAAAGACAGGAATTCACCCCTCCACTTT. It yields the protein CASSLKDRNSPLHF. Full variable domain (outside the CDR3, taken from reference TRBV7-9 and TRBJ1-6): DTGVSQNPRHKITKRGQNVTFRCDPISEHNRLYWYRQTLGQGPEFLTYFQNEAQLEKSRLLSDRFSAERPKGSFSTLEIQRTEQGDSAMYLCASSLKDRNSPLHFGNGTRLTVT.

V and J are TRBV3-1 (or the pseudogene TRBV3-2) and TRBJ1-5; no clear D gene. CDR1 and CDR2 (germline): LGHDT, YNNKEL (reference sequence). This CDR3 comprises 13 residues. The V end lost 0 bases, the J end lost 6 bases, and 6 bases lay between the germline ends. The CDR3 DNA is TGTGCCAGCAGCCAAGATGAGGGTCAGCCCCAGCATTTT. This codes for CASSQDEGQPQHF.

This clone was picked up a small number of times. The CDR3 sequence is CASSLGQAANYGYTF. For the CDR3, the DNA is TGTGCCAGCAGCCTGGGACAGGCGGCTAACTATGGCTACACCTTC. The V call is TRBV3-1 (or the pseudogene TRBV3-2), the J call TRBJ1-2; TRBD1 matches at 8 bases. J gave up 0 bases and V 4 bases, and 4 bases lay outside the gene matches. Germline V CDR1 and CDR2: LGHDT, YNNKEL (reference sequence). The length of the CDR3 is 15 residues.

The rearrangement links TRBV20-1 to TRBJ2-3, with D possibly matching TRBD2 (6 bases). Germline CDR1 DFQATT, CDR2 SNEGSKA (reference sequence). V was pared by 6 bases and J by 10 bases, with 11 bases between. The CDR3 covers 10 residues. The CDR3 DNA is TGCAGTGCCTTTTGGAGGGCGCAGTATTTT. Translated: CSAFWRAQYF.

This chain uses TRBV12-3 or TRBV12-4 with TRBJ2-7; D not resolved. The CDR3 spans 12 residues. With 7 bases removed from V and 7 bases from J, the gap between germline ends came to 14 bases. This CDR3 reads CASTHRDREQYF. In DNA form, the CDR3 reads TGTGCCAGCACCCACAGAGATAGAGAGCAGTACTTC.

The chain has TRBV7-8 and TRBJ2-5; possibly TRBD1 for D (6 bases). The germline gives CDR1 SGHVS, CDR2 FQNEAQ. V shed 5 bases and J shed 5 bases, with 15 bases lying between them. The CDR3 runs 14 residues. The CDR3 spells CASSTRSGVETQYF. The CDR3 nucleotides read TGTGCCAGCAGCACCCGGTCAGGGGTGGAGACCCAGTACTTC.

The chain has TRBV29-1 and TRBJ1-5; TRBD1 matches 9 bases. Germline CDR1 reads SQVTM; CDR2 reads ANQGSEA. The CDR3 runs 14 residues. The J segment lost 5 bases and the V segment lost 6 bases, leaving 8 bases of the junction unmatched. Written as DNA, the CDR3 is TGCAGCGTATCGACAGGGGGGCCGGATCAGCCCCAGCATTTT. This gives the protein CSVSTGGPDQPQHF. The entire variable domain, with the rest obtained from reference TRBV29-1 and TRBJ1-5, is as follows: SAVISQKPSRDICQRGTSLTIQCQVDSQVTMMFWYRQQPGQSLTLIATANQGSEATYESGFVIDKFPISRPNLTFSTLTVSNMSPEDSSIYLCSVSTGGPDQPQHFGDGTRLSIL.

V and J are TRBV2 and TRBJ1-5; tentatively, D is TRBD1 (6 bases). Germline V gene sequence: CDR1 SNHLY, CDR2 FYNNEI. The V gene lost 4 bases and the J gene lost 6 bases, with 13 bases spanning the gap. This CDR3 region has 14 residues. This CDR3 is CASSGGGIGQPQHF. As DNA, the CDR3 is TGTGCCAGCAGTGGAGGGGGAATAGGTCAGCCCCAGCATTTT.

The rearrangement joins TRBV11-2 to TRBJ1-2; D remains ambiguous. The CDR3 length is 14 residues. Germline values: CDR1 SGHAT, CDR2 FQNNGV. The V and J ends lost 1 base and 4 bases respectively, with 10 bases between them. CDR3 loop: CASSLGLNSYGYTF. The CDR3 region has the DNA TGTGCCAGCAGCTTAGGCTTGAATAGCTATGGCTACACCTTC.